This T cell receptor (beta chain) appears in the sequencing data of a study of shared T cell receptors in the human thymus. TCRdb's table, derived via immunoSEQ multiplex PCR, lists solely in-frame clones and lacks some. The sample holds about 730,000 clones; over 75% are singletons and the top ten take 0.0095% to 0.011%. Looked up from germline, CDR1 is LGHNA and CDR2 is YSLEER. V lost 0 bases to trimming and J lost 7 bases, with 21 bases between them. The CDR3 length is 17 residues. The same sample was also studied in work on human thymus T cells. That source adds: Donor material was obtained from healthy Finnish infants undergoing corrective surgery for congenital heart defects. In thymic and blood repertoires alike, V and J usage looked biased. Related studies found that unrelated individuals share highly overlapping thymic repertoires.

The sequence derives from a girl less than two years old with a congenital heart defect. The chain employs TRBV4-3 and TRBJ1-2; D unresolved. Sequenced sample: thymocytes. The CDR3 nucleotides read TGCGCCAGCAGCCAAGAGGGTAACCGGTCGCTAGAGGGTGGCTACACCTTC. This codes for CASSQEGNRSLEGGYTF.